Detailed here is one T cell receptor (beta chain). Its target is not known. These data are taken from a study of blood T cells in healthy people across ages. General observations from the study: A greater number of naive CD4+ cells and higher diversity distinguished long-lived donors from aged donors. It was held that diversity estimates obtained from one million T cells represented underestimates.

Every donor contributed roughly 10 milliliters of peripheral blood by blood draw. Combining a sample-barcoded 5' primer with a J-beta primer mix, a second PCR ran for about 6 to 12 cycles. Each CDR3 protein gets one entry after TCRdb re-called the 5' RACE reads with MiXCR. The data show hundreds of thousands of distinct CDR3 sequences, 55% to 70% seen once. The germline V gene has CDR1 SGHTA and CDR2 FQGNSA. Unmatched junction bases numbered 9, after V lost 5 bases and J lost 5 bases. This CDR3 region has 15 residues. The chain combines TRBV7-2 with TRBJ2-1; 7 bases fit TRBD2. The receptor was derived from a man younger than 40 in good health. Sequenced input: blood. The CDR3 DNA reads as TGTGCCAGCAGCCCAATAGCGGGTTCACACAATGAGCAGTTCTTC. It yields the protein CASSPIAGSHNEQFF.